The source of this TCR beta chain is a study of blood T cells in healthy people across ages. Turning to the study itself: Researchers report that template switching captured about one barcoded beta molecule per two T cells. Study findings and constraints: Estimates based on one million T cells were treated as lower bounds. Naive CD4+ cell counts and diversity both ran higher in long-lived than in aged donors.

About this clonotype itself: Its target is unknown. A read error may produce the germline difference seen at one junction end.

The use of a sample-barcoded 5' primer and a J-beta primer mix characterized a second PCR of 7 to 11 cycles. TCRdb re-called the 5' RACE reads with MiXCR, one entry per CDR3 protein. The sample includes more than 1 million distinct CDR3 sequences, around 45% of them seen just once. There are 15 residues in the CDR3. CDR1 is MDHEN, CDR2 SYDVKM, per germline. The receptor was derived from a woman in her fifties or sixties in good health. This chain connects TRBV28 to TRBJ2-3, with 10 bases lining up with TRBD1. Input material: blood. In DNA, the CDR3 is TGTGCCAGCAGTCTCCGGGACAGGGGAGTAGATACACAGTATTTT. Amino acids: CASSLRDRGVDTQYF.